This TCR beta chain was obtained from a study of CD8 T cells in Susac syndrome. After extraction with the RNeasy kit, roughly 0.45 to 1 ug of the RNA was reverse transcribed using random hexamers. TCRdb redid the calling of the immunoSEQ multiplex PCR reads with MiXCR, one entry per CDR3 protein. The table shows 190,000 or so distinct CDR3 sequences, with 90% to 95% occurring only once. The V segment lost 7 bases and the J segment 3 bases; nucleotides outside the gene matches: 9. CDR3 length: 15 amino acids. In germline, CDR1 is SEHNR, CDR2 FQNEAQ (reference sequence). The sequencing input was CD4+ T cells from PBMCs. The TCR originated in a human donor with multiple sclerosis. The V and J genes are TRBV7-9 and TRBJ2-7, with 10 bases aligning to TRBD1. CDR3 sequence reads: CASTRQDRGNYEQYF. Written as DNA, the CDR3 is TGTGCCAGCACGCGCCAGGACAGGGGGAACTACGAGCAGTACTTC. The variable domain in full, completed from reference TRBV7-9 and TRBJ2-7, reads DTGVSQNPRHKITKRGQNVTFRCDPISEHNRLYWYRQTLGQGPEFLTYFQNEAQLEKSRLLSDRFSAERPKGSFSTLEIQRTEQGDSAMYLCASTRQDRGNYEQYFGPGTRLTVT.